The sequence of this T cell receptor (beta chain) was determined in a study of blood T cell repertoires in COVID-19. Study as a whole: Researchers got acute and convalescent COVID-19 samples from the United States, Italy and Spain. PBMCs, B-cell-depleted T cells, or T cells provided the cDNA or gDNA that made up the material.

Original methodology: From reference gene primer amplification, estimates of nucleated cell counts were derived. This table comes from immunoSEQ multiplex PCR, and its TCRdb copy is limited to in-frame clones, with some not included. The DNA gave D and trimming, while V, J and clone size come from that table. The repertoire consists of 70,000 or so clones, with about four fifths occurring once and the leading ten covering approximately 18%. With V trimmed by 5 bases and J by 1 base, 4 bases remained unmatched. Per germline, CDR1 LNHDA and CDR2 SQIVND (reference sequence). The CDR3 runs 15 residues. What was sequenced was peripheral blood. The TCR originated in a human donor in a cohort sampled during active COVID-19. This rearrangement joins TRBV19 to TRBJ2-1; 8 bases are shared with TRBD2. CDR3 amino acids: CASSLVAGSYNEQFF. CDR3 in DNA: TGTGCCAGTAGTTTAGTAGCGGGGTCCTACAATGAGCAGTTCTTC.